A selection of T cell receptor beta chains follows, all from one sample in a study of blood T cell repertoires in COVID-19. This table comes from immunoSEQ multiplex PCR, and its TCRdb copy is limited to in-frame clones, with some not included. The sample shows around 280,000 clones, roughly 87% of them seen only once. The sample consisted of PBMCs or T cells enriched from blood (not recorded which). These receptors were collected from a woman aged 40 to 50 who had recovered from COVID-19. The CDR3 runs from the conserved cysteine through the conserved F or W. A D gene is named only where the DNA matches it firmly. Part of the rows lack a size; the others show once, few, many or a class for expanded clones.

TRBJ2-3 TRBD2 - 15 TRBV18 CASSPPGLGPDTQYF TGTGCCAGCTCACCTCCGGGACTAGGACCAGATACGCAGTATTTT
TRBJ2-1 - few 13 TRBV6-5 CASSYSVQGEQFF TGTGCCAGCAGTTACTCGGTCCAGGGTGAGCAGTTCTTC
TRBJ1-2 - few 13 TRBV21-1 CASSKRGTGGYTF TGTGCCAGCAGCAAACGGGGGACAGGAGGCTACACCTTC
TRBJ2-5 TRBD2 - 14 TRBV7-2 CASSLAGGSETQYF TGTGCCAGCAGCCTAGCGGGAGGTTCAGAGACCCAGTACTTC
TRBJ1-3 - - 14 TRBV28 CASSDSPIGNTIYF TGTGCCAGCAGTGATTCCCCTATTGGAAACACCATATATTTT
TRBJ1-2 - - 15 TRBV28 CASSETGKPADGYTF TGTGCCAGCAGTGAAACAGGGAAACCCGCGGATGGCTACACCTTC
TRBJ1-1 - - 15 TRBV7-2 CASRRLQGVGTEAFF TGTGCCAGCAGACGCTTACAGGGCGTCGGCACTGAAGCTTTCTTT
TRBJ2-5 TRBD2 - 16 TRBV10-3 CAISEGLAGGQETQYF TGTGCCATCAGTGAGGGTCTAGCGGGAGGTCAGGAGACCCAGTACTTC
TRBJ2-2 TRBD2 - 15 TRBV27 CASSLRGRASGELFF TGTGCCAGCAGTTTACGGGGGAGGGCCAGCGGGGAGCTGTTTTTT
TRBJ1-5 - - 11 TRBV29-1 CSLRGTGPQHF TGCAGCCTGAGGGGGACGGGGCCCCAGCATTTT
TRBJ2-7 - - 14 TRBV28 CASSPGQSPYEQYF TGTGCCAGCAGCCCCGGACAGTCTCCCTACGAGCAGTACTTC
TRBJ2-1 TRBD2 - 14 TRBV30 CACQSGTTGNEQFF TGTGCCTGTCAGAGCGGGACCACGGGGAATGAGCAGTTCTTC
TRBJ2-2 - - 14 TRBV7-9 CASSFYTNTGELFF TGTGCCAGCAGCTTTTATACGAACACCGGGGAGCTGTTTTTT
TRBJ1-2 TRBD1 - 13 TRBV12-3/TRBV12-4 CASSGTGINGYTF TGTGCCAGCAGTGGGACAGGGATAAACGGCTACACCTTC
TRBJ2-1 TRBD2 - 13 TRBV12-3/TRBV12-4 CATGREGMYEQFF TGTGCCACCGGACGGGAGGGTATGTATGAGCAGTTCTTC
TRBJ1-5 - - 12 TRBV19 CASSIPPQPQHF TGTGCCAGTAGTATCCCTCCCCAGCCCCAGCATTTT
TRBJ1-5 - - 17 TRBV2 CASSRGRQASGNQPQHF TGTGCCAGCAGCCGAGGGCGGCAGGCCTCGGGCAATCAGCCCCAGCATTTT
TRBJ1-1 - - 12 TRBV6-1 CASSDQNTEAFF TGTGCCAGCAGTGACCAGAACACTGAAGCTTTCTTT
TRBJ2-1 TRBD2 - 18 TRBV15 CATSEFPPSSGSRYEQFF TGTGCCACCAGCGAATTCCCACCCTCGAGCGGGAGTCGCTATGAGCAGTTCTTC
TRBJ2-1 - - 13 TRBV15 CATVGESGNEQFF TGTGCCACCGTTGGGGAGTCAGGCAATGAGCAGTTCTTC
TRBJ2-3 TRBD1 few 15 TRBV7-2 CASSLAGTGGRTQYF TGTGCCAGCAGCTTAGCCGGGACAGGGGGGAGGACGCAGTATTTT
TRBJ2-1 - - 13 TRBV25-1 CASSLGLDNEQFF TGTGCCAGCAGTCTCGGCCTAGACAATGAGCAGTTCTTC
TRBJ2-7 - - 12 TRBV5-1 CASSLDRVKQYF TGCGCCAGCAGCTTGGACAGGGTGAAGCAGTACTTC
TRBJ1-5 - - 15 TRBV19 CATEGIPGIIMTQHF TGTGCCACCGAGGGCATTCCCGGGATCATTATGACCCAGCATTTT
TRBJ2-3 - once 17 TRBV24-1 CATSDWGRDSATDTQYF TGTGCCACCAGTGATTGGGGCCGGGACTCCGCCACAGATACGCAGTATTTT
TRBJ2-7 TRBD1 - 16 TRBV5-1 CASSLDLTGRRNEQYF TGCGCCAGCAGCTTGGACTTGACAGGGAGAAGGAACGAGCAGTACTTC
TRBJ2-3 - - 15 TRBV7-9 CASSLPGGAGDTQYF TGTGCCAGCAGCTTACCAGGAGGGGCTGGAGATACGCAGTATTTT
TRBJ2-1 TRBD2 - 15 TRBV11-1 CASSFSTSGYNEQFF TGTGCCAGCAGCTTTTCGACTAGCGGTTACAATGAGCAGTTCTTC
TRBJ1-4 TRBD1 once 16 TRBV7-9 CASSPGTGRTNEKLFF TGTGCCAGCAGCCCAGGGACAGGGAGAACTAATGAAAAACTGTTTTTT
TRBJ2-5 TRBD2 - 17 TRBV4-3 CASSQDLTSENQETQYF TGCGCCAGCAGCCAAGATTTGACTAGCGAAAATCAAGAGACCCAGTACTTC
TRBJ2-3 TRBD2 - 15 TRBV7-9 CASSFRTSDTDTQYF TGTGCCAGCAGCTTTCGAACTAGCGACACAGATACGCAGTATTTT